Following are 10 T cell receptor beta chains from one sample sequenced in a study of high-grade serous ovarian cancer treatment subgroups. Tumor samples were taken before definitive surgery or chemotherapy. Libraries were prepared by immunoSEQ multiplex PCR; TCRdb keeps only in-frame clonotypes and omits some of them. The sample shows more than 5,000 clones, roughly 70% of them seen only once. The sample was tumor tissue. These receptors all stem from a human patient with high-grade serous ovarian cancer.

The chain recombines TRBV5-1 with TRBJ1-4; 8 bases map to TRBD1. CDR1 and CDR2 (germline): SGHRS, YFSETQ. This CDR3 has 14 residues. V dropped 4 bases and J dropped 14; count of bases not matched to a gene: 13. In DNA form, the CDR3 reads TGCGCCAGCAGCCGGGACCCGGACAGGGAGAGTCTGTTTTTT. This encodes CASSRDPDRESLFF.

The rearrangement joins TRBV5-6 to TRBJ1-1; D gene unclear. The CDR3 totals 14 residues. The V gene's germline CDR1 is SGHDT and CDR2 YYEEEE. V lost 2 bases and J 0 bases, leaving 8 bases between the germline ends. In DNA form, the CDR3 reads TGTGCCAGCAGCTTTCGGTCTCTGAACACTGAAGCTTTCTTT. Its translation is CASSFRSLNTEAFF.

This clone has just a few counts. CDR3: CASSIGRGMGSPLHF. CDR3 nucleotide sequence: TGTGCCAGTAGTATTGGGCGGGGAATGGGTTCACCCCTCCACTTT. The chain employs TRBV19 and TRBJ1-6, with unresolved D. CDR3 length equals 15 residues. Trimming removed 3 bases from V and 9 bases from J, with 15 bases in between. Looked up from germline, CDR1 is LNHDA and CDR2 is SQIVND (reference sequence). The full variable domain, completed using reference TRBV19 and TRBJ1-6, is DGGITQSPKYLFRKEGQNVTLSCEQNLNHDAMYWYRQDPGQGLRLIYYSQIVNDFQKGDIAEGYSVSREKKESFPLTVTSAQKNPTAFYLCASSIGRGMGSPLHFGNGTRLTVT.

The V call is TRBV7-3, the J call TRBJ2-1; D remains ambiguous. CDR1 and CDR2 from the germline V gene are SGHTA and FQGTGA. This CDR3 comprises 16 residues. V was trimmed by 0 bases and J by 4 bases, leaving 13 bases between them. CDR3: CASSLTLTATYNEQFF. The CDR3 DNA reads TGTGCCAGCAGCTTAACTTTAACAGCGACTTACAATGAGCAGTTCTTC.

The chain joins TRBV11-2 to TRBJ2-2, with D hard to call. Germline values: CDR1 SGHAT, CDR2 FQNNGV. Trimming cost V 3 bases and J 3 bases, with 5 bases left between them. The CDR3 is 13 residues long. The CDR3 region has the DNA TGTGCCAGCAGCTTGACTGACACCGGGGAGCTGTTTTTT. Residues: CASSLTDTGELFF.

The chain combines TRBV7-7 with TRBJ2-5; 12 bases are shared with TRBD2. CDR3 length: 16 residues. With V trimmed by 1 base and J by 4 bases, 4 bases remained unmatched. Germline CDR1 reads SSHAT; CDR2 reads FNYEAQ (reference sequence). CDR3: CASSLGLAGVGETQYF. The CDR3 DNA follows: TGTGCCAGCAGCTTAGGACTAGCGGGGGTTGGAGAGACCCAGTACTTC.

The chain couples TRBV19 to TRBJ1-1, with no clear D. With 2 bases removed from V and 0 bases from J, the gap between germline ends came to 13 bases. The CDR3 extends over 16 amino acids. Germline CDR1 LNHDA, CDR2 SQIVND (reference sequence). The CDR3 nucleotides read TGTGCCAGTAGTATATCTCCGGACGGGGTGAACACTGAAGCTTTCTTT. Protein sequence: CASSISPDGVNTEAFF.

The CDR3 sequence: CASSGDRDEKLFF. CDR3 coding DNA: TGCGCCAGCAGCGGTGACAGGGATGAAAAACTGTTTTTT. This chain joins TRBV5-1 and TRBJ1-4; 7 nucleotides align to TRBD1. Unmatched junction bases numbered 3, after V lost 4 bases and J lost 6 bases. Germline V gene lookup returns CDR1 SGHRS and CDR2 YFSETQ. The length of the CDR3 is 13 residues.

This clone was picked up one time. The chain joins TRBV11-2 to TRBJ2-3; D remains unclear. The CDR3 is made up of 14 amino acids. Trimming pared 0 bases from V and 6 bases from J, leaving 10 bases between. Germline assignment: CDR1 SGHAT and CDR2 FQNNGV. The CDR3 nucleotides read TGTGCCAGCAGCTTAGATGGTAGTAGGGATACGCAGTATTTT. The encoded protein is CASSLDGSRDTQYF.

Remarks on this clone: Germline is not matched at one junction end, which may reflect a read error. The V and J genes are TRBV6-5 and TRBJ2-5; 9 nucleotides align to TRBD1. CDR3 length equals 14 residues. The germline V gene has CDR1 MNHEY and CDR2 SVGAGI. CDR3 in amino acids: CASSGDRAVEAQYF. CDR3 sequence (DNA): TGTGCCAGCAGCGGGGACAGGGCCGTAGAGGCCCAGTACTTC.